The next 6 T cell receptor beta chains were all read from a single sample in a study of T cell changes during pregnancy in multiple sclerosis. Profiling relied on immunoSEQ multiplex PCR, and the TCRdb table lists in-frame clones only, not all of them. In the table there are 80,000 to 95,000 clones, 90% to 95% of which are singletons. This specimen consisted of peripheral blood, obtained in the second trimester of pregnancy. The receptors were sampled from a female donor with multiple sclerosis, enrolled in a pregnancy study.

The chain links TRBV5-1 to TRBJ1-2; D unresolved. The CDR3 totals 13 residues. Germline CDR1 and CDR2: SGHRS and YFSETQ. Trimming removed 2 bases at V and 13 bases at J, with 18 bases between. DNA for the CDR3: TGCGCCAGCAGCTTTACGGACTTGAAAAGGTCCACCTTC. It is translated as CASSFTDLKRSTF.

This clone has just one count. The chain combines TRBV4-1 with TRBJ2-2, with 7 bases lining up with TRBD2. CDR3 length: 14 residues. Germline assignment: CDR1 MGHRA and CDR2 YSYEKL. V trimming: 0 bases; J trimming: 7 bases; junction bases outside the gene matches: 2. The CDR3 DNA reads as TGCGCCAGCAGCCAAGATCGGGAGGTCGGGGAGCTGTTTTTT. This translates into CASSQDREVGELFF.

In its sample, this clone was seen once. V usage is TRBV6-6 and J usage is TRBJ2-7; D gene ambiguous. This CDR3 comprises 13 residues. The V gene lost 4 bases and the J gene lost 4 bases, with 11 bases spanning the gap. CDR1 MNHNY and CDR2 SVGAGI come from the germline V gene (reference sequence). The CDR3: CASSSGGEYEQYF. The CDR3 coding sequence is TGTGCCAGCAGTTCTGGCGGAGAATACGAGCAGTACTTC.

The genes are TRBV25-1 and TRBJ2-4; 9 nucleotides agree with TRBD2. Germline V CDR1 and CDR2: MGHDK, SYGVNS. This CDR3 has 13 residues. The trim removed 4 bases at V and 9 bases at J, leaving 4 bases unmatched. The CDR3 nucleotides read TGTGCCAGCAGTGTTGCAGCGGGAGGCATTCAGTACTTC. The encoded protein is CASSVAAGGIQYF.

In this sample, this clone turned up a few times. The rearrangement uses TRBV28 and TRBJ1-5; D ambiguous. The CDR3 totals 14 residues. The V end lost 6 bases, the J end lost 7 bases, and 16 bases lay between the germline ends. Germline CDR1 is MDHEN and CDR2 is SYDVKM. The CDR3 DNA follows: TGTGCCAGCAGCGTCGGGGTAAGGAACCAGCCCCAGCATTTT. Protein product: CASSVGVRNQPQHF. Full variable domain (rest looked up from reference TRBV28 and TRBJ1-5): DVKVTQSSRYLVKRTGEKVFLECVQDMDHENMFWYRQDPGLGLRLIYFSYDVKMKEKGDIPEGYSVSREKKERFSLILESASTNQTSMYLCASSVGVRNQPQHFGDGTRLSIL.

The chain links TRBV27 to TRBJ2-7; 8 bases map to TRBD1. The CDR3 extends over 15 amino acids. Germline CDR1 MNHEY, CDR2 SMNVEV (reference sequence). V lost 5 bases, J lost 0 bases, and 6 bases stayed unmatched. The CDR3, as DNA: TGTGCCAGCAGTACGTGGACAGGGAGCTCCTACGAGCAGTACTTC. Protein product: CASSTWTGSSYEQYF.